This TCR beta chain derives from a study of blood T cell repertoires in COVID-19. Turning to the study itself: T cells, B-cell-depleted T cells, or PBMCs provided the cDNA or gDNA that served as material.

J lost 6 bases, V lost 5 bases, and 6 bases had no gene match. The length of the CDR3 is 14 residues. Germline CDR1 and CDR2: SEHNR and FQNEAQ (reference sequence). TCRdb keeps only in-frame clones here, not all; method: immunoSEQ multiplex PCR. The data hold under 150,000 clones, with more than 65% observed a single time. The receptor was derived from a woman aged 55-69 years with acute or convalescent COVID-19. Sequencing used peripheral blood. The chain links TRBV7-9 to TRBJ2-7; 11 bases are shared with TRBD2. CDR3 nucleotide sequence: TGTGCCAGCAGCGAAAACGGACTAGCGGGCGAGCAGTACTTC. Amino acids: CASSENGLAGEQYF.